This is a list of T cell receptor beta chains from one sample in a study of T cells in localized non-small cell lung cancer. TCRdb's table, derived via immunoSEQ multiplex PCR, lists solely in-frame clones and lacks some. In the table there are 3,000 or so clones, around 18% of which are singletons. The source material was lung tumor tissue, sampled before any cancer treatment. The receptors were gathered from a man between 40 and 75 years old with stage I squamous cell lung carcinoma. The CDR3 runs from the conserved cysteine through the conserved F or W. The D gene is left open where the match is weak. Some rows mark clone size as missing; the rest say once, few, many or name a class of expanded clone.

>-|-|TRBJ2-1|TRBV25-1
CASNTGTYNEQFF
TGTGCCAGCAATACAGGGACCTACAATGAGCAGTTCTTC
>TRBD1|-|TRBJ1-1|TRBV5-1
CASSTTGTGLNTEAFF
TGCGCCAGCAGCACTACCGGGACAGGGTTGAACACTGAAGCTTTCTTT
>-|many|TRBJ2-3|TRBV6-8
CASRHTSVTLKTDTQYF
TGTGCCAGCAGACATACCTCCGTCACTTTGAAAACAGATACGCAGTATTTT
>-|-|TRBJ2-6|TRBV28
CASSLSWGRGTPGANVLTF
TGTGCCAGCAGTTTAAGTTGGGGGCGCGGGACCCCTGGGGCCAACGTCCTGACTTTC
>-|-|TRBJ2-1|TRBV19
CASSSRLTYNEQFF
TGTGCCAGTAGTAGTAGACTAACTTACAATGAGCAGTTCTTC
>TRBD1|-|TRBJ1-1|TRBV7-2
CASSRTGATEAFF
TGTGCCAGCAGCAGGACAGGGGCCACTGAAGCTTTCTTT
>-|medium-sized|TRBJ1-5|TRBV9
CASSVGGYGQPQHF
TGTGCCAGCAGCGTAGGAGGTTACGGGCAGCCCCAGCATTTT
>TRBD1|-|TRBJ2-2|TRBV10-2
CASRQGANTGELFF
TGCGCCAGCAGACAGGGGGCGAACACCGGGGAGCTGTTTTTT
>-|-|TRBJ1-2|TRBV28
CASTAGARGAYGYTF
TGTGCCAGCACCGCGGGGGCCAGGGGCGCTTATGGCTACACCTTC
>-|-|TRBJ2-1|TRBV19
CASSIDLPGMGEQFF
TGTGCCAGTAGTATAGATCTACCGGGTATGGGTGAGCAGTTCTTC
>TRBD2|-|TRBJ2-1|TRBV12-5
CASKLAGNNEQFF
TGTGCTAGTAAACTAGCGGGGAATAATGAGCAGTTCTTC
>TRBD1|medium-sized|TRBJ2-3|TRBV9
CASSGAPGQSLDTQYF
TGTGCCAGCAGCGGCGCCCCGGGACAGTCCTTGGATACGCAGTATTTT
>-|-|TRBJ1-2|TRBV11-3
CASSLGRGTYGYTF
TGTGCCAGCAGCTTGGGTCGGGGGACCTATGGCTACACCTTC
>TRBD1|-|TRBJ1-4|TRBV18
CASSPPSTGPNEKLFF
TGTGCCAGCTCACCACCTTCGACAGGGCCCAACGAAAAACTGTTTTTT
>-|few|TRBJ1-2|TRBV11-3
CASSLTEGGRYGYTF
TGTGCCAGCAGCCTCACAGAGGGCGGAAGATATGGCTACACCTTC
>-|few|TRBJ2-3|TRBV1
CASSLSGSGGREDTQYF
TGCGCCAGCAGCCTCTCTGGGAGCGGGGGCCGGGAAGATACGCAGTATTTT
>TRBD1|few|TRBJ1-2|TRBV28
CASNSRLQGGGYGYTF
TGTGCCAGCAATTCTCGCCTCCAGGGGGGCGGGTATGGCTACACCTTC
>TRBD1|few|TRBJ1-6|TRBV28
CASSLARGYNSPLHF
TGTGCCAGCAGTTTGGCCAGGGGGTATAATTCACCCCTCCACTTT
>-|medium-sized|TRBJ1-1|TRBV11-3
CASSSVGGLTEAFF
TGTGCCAGCAGCTCGGTGGGGGGGCTCACTGAAGCTTTCTTT
>-|-|TRBJ2-2|TRBV29-1
CSATRQNTGELFF
TGCAGCGCTACCCGACAGAACACCGGGGAGCTGTTTTTT
>-|many|TRBJ1-5|TRBV11-3
CASSFFGVGGNQPQHF
TGTGCCAGCAGCTTCTTCGGGGTGGGTGGGAATCAGCCCCAGCATTTT
>-|few|TRBJ1-3|TRBV18
CASSPDGTSSGNTIYF
TGTGCCAGCTCCCCGGACGGGACTAGCTCTGGAAACACCATATATTTT